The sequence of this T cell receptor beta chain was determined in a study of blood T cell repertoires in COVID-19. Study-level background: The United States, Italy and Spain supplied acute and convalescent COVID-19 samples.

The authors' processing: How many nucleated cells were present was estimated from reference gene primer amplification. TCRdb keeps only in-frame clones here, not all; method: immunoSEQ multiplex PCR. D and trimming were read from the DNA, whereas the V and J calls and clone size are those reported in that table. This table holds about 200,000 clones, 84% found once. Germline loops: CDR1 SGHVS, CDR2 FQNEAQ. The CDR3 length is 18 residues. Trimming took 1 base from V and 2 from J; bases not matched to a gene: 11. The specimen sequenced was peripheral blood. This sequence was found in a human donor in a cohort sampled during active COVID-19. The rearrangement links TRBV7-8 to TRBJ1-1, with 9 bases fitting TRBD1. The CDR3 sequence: CASSLVNRPGQGNTEAFF. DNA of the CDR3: TGTGCCAGCAGCTTAGTAAACCGACCGGGACAGGGAAACACTGAAGCTTTCTTT.